The present T cell receptor beta chain was sequenced within a study of blood T cell repertoires in COVID-19. Study-level background: Researchers got acute and convalescent COVID-19 samples from the United States, Italy and Spain. Sample material is recorded as cDNA or gDNA derived from T cells, B-cell-depleted T cells, or PBMCs.

As originally analysed: Amplification from reference gene primers served as the basis for estimated nucleated cell counts. Libraries were prepared by immunoSEQ multiplex PCR; TCRdb keeps only in-frame clonotypes and omits some of them. V, J and clone size reflect that table, while D and trimming were determined from the DNA. The repertoire includes under 350,000 clones, roughly 90% of them detected once, and roughly 2.2% sits in the top ten. The V gene lost 2 bases and the J gene lost 7 bases, with 9 bases spanning the gap. Germline V CDR1 and CDR2: MNHEY, SVGAGI. CDR3 length: 12 residues. This receptor was identified in a middle-aged man with acute or convalescent COVID-19. The chain recombines TRBV6-5 with TRBJ2-7, with D possibly being TRBD2 (5 bases). The sequencing input was peripheral blood. For the CDR3, the DNA is TGTGCCAGCAGTTACCAGACGGGAGAGCAGTACTTC. It specifies CASSYQTGEQYF.